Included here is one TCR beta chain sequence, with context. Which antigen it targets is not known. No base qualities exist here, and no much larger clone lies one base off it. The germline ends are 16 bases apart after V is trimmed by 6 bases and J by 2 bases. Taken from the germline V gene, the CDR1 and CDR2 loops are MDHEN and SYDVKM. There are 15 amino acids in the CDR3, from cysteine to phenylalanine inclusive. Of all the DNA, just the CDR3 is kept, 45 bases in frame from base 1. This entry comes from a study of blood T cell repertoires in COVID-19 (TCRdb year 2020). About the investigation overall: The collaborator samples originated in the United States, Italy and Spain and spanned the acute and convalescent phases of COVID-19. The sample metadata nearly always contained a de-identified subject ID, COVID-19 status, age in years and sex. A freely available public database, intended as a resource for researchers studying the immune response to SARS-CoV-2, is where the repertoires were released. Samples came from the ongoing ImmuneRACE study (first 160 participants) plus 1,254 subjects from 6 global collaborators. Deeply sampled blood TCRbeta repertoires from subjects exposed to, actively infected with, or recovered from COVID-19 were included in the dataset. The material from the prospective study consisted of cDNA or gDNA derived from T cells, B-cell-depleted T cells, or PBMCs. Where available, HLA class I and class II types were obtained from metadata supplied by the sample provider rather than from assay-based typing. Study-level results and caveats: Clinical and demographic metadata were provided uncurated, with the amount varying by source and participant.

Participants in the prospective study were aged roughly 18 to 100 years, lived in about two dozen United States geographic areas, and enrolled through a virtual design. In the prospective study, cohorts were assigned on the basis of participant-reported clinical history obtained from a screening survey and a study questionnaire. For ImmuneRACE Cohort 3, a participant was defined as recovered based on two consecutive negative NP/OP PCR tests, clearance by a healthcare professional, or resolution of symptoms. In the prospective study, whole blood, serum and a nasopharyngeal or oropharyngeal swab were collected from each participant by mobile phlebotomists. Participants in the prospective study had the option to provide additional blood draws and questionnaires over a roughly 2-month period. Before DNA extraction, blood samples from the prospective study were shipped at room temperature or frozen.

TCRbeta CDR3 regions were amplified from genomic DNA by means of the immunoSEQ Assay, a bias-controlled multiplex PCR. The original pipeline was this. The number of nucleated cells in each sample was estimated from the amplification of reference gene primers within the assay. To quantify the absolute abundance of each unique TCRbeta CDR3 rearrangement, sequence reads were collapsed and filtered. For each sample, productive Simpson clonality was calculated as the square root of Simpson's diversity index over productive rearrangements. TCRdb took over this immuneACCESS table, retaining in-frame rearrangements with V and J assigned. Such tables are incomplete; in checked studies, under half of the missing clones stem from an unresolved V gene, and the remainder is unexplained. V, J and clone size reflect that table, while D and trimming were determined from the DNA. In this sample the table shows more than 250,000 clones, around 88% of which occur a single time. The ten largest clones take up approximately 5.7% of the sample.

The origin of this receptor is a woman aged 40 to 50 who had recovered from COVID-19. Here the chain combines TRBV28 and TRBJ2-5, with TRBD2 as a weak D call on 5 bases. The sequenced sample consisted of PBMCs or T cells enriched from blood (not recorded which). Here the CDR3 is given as CASSPPGVMQETQYF. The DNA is TGTGCCAGCAGCCCCCCCGGGGTTATGCAAGAGACCCAGTACTTC. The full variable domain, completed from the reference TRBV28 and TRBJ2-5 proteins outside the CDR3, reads DVKVTQSSRYLVKRTGEKVFLECVQDMDHENMFWYRQDPGLGLRLIYFSYDVKMKEKGDIPEGYSVSREKKERFSLILESASTNQTSMYLCASSPPGVMQETQYFGPGTRLLVL.